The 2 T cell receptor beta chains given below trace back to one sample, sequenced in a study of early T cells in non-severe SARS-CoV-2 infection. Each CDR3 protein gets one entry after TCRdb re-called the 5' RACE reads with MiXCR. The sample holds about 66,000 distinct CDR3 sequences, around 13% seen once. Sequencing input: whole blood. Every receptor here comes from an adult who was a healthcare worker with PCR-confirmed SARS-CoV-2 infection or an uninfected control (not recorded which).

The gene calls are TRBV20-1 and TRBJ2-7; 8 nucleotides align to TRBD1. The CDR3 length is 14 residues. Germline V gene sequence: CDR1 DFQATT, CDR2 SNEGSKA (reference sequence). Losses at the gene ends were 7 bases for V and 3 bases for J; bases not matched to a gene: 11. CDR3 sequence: CSGLRQGFRYEQYF. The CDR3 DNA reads TGCAGTGGGTTGAGACAGGGGTTTCGCTACGAGCAGTACTTC.

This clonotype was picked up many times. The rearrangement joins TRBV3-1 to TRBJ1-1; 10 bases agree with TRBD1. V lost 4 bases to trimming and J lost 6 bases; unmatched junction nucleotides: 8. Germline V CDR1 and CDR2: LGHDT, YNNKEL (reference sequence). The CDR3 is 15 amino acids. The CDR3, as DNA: TGTGCCAGCAGCCGCCTTCTGGACAGGGGGGCTGAAGCTTTCTTT. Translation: CASSRLLDRGAEAFF.